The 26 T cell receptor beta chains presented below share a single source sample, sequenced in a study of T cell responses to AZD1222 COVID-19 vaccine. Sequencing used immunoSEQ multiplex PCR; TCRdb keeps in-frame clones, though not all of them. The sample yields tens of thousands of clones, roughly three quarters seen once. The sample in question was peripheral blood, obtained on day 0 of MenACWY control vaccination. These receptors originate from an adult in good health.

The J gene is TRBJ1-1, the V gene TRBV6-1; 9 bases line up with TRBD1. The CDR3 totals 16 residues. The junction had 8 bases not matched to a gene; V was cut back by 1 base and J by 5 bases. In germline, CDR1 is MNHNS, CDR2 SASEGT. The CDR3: CASSEDQYRGRTEAFF. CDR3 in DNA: TGTGCCAGCAGTGAAGACCAATACAGGGGGCGGACTGAAGCTTTCTTT.

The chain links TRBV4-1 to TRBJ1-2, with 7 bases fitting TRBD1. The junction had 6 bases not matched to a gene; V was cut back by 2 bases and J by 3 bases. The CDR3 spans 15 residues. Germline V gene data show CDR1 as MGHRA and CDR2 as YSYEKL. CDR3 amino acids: CASSQTRDSYYGYTF. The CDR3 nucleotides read TGCGCCAGCAGCCAAACGAGGGACAGTTACTATGGCTACACCTTC.

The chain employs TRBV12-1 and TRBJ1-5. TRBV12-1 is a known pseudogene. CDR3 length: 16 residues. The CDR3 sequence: CASSFGSAYSNQPQHF. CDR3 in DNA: TGTGCCAGCAGCTTTGGTTCAGCGTATAGCAATCAGCCCCAGCATTTT.

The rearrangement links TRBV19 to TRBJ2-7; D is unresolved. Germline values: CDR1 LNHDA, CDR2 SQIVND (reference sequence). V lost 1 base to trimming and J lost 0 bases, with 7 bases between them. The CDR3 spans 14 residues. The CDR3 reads CASSIGSSSYEQYF. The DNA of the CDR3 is TGTGCCAGTAGTATAGGTAGCAGCTCCTACGAGCAGTACTTC. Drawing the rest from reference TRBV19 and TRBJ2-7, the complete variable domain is DGGITQSPKYLFRKEGQNVTLSCEQNLNHDAMYWYRQDPGQGLRLIYYSQIVNDFQKGDIAEGYSVSREKKESFPLTVTSAQKNPTAFYLCASSIGSSSYEQYFGPGTRLTVT.

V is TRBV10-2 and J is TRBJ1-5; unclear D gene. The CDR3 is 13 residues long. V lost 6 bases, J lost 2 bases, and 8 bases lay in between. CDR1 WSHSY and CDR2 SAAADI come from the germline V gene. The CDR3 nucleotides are TGCGCCAGCAGGGGTGGTGGCAATCAGCCCCAGCATTTT. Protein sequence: CASRGGGNQPQHF.

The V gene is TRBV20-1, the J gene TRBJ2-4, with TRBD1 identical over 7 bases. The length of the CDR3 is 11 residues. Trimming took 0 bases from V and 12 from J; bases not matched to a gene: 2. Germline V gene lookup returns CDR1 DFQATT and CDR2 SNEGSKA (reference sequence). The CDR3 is CSAREGQTQYF. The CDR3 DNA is TGCAGTGCTAGAGAGGGACAGACTCAGTACTTC.

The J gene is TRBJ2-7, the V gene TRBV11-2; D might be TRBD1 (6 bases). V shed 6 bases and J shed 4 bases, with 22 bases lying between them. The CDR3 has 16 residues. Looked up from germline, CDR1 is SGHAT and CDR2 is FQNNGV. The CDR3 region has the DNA TGTGCCAGCAGGAGGGGACACATTTTTGGCGATTACGAGCAGTACGTC. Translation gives CASRRGHIFGDYEQYV.

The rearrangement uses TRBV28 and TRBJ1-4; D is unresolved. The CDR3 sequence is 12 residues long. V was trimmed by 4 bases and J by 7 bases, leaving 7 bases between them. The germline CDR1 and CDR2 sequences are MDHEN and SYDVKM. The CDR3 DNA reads TGTGCCAGCAGTTCCGTGGGTGAAAAACTGTTTTTT. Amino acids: CASSSVGEKLFF. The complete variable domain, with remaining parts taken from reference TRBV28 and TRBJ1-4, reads DVKVTQSSRYLVKRTGEKVFLECVQDMDHENMFWYRQDPGLGLRLIYFSYDVKMKEKGDIPEGYSVSREKKERFSLILESASTNQTSMYLCASSSVGEKLFFGSGTQLSVL.

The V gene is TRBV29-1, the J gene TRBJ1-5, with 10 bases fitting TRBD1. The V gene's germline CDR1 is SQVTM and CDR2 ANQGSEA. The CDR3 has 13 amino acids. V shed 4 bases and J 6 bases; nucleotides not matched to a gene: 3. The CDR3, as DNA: TGCAGCGTTGGCGGGACAGGGGTTCAGCCCCAGCATTTT. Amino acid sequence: CSVGGTGVQPQHF.

The CDR3 nucleotides read TGTGCCAGTAGTATAGATCGAGGGGCTGAAGCTTTCTTT. It yields the protein CASSIDRGAEAFF. This sequence joins TRBV19 and TRBJ1-1; weak D call: TRBD1 (5 bases). This CDR3 spans 13 amino acids. Germline loops: CDR1 LNHDA, CDR2 SQIVND (reference sequence). V was pared by 0 bases and J by 6 bases, with 8 bases between.

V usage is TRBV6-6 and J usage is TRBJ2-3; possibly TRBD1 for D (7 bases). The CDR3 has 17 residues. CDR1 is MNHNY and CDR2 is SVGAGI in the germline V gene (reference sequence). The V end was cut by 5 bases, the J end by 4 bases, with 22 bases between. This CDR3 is CASSPGGHPSWADTQYF. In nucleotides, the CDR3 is TGTGCCAGCAGTCCAGGGGGGCATCCTTCTTGGGCAGATACGCAGTATTTT.

CDR3 DNA sequence: TGTGCCAGCAGCTCACAGGGAAACGAGCAGTACGTC. Amino acid sequence: CASSSQGNEQYV. The J gene is TRBJ2-7, the V gene TRBV5-6; maybe TRBD1 (6 bases). CDR3 length: 12 amino acids. Trimming took 3 bases from V and 5 from J, leaving 9 bases between them. CDR1 is SGHDT and CDR2 is YYEEEE in the germline V gene.

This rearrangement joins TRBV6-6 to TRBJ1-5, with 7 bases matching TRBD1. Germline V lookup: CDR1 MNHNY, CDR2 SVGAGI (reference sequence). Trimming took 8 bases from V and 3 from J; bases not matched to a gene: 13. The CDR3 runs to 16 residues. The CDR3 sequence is CASDDRAGGNNQPQHF. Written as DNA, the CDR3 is TGTGCCAGCGATGACCGAGCAGGGGGTAACAATCAGCCCCAGCATTTT.

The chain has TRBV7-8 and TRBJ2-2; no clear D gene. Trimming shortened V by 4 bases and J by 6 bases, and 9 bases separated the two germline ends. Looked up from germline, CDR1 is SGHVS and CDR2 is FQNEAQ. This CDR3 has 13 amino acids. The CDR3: CASSWGVAGELFF. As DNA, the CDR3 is TGTGCCAGCAGCTGGGGTGTTGCCGGGGAGCTGTTTTTT.

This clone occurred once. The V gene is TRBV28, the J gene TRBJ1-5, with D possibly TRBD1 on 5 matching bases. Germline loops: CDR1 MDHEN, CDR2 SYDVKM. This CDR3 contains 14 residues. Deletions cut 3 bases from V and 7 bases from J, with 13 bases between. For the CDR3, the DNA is TGTGCCAGCAGTTTCCCAGGGCGGGAACAGCCCCAGCATTTT. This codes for CASSFPGREQPQHF.

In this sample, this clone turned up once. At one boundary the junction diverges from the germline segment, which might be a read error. CDR3 sequence reads: CASSQETGGKQPQHF. For the CDR3, the DNA is TGTGCCAGCAGCCAGGAGACAGGGGGCAAGCAGCCCCAGCATTTT. The gene calls are TRBV4-2 and TRBJ1-5, with 10 positions matching TRBD1. The CDR3 runs to 15 residues. The germline gives CDR1 LGHNA, CDR2 YNFKEQ.

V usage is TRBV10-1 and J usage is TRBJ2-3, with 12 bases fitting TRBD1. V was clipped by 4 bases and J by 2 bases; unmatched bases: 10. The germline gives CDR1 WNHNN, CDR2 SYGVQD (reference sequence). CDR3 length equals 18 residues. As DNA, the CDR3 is TGCGCCAGCAGTGCAGGGACAGGGGGCAGAAGGGACACAGATACGCAGTATTTT. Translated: CASSAGTGGRRDTDTQYF.

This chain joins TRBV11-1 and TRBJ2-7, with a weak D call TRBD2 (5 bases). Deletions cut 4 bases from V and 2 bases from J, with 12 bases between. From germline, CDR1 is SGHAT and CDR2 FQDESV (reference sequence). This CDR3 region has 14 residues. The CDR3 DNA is TGTGCCAGCAGCTCCCTAGAGCGGACCTACGAGCAGTACTTC. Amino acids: CASSSLERTYEQYF.

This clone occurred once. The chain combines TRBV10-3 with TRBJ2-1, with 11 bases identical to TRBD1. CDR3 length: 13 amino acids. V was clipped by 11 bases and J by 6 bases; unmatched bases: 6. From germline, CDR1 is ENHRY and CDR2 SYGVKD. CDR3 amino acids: CALGTGGPNEQFF. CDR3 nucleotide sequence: TGTGCCTTGGGGACAGGGGGACCCAATGAGCAGTTCTTC.

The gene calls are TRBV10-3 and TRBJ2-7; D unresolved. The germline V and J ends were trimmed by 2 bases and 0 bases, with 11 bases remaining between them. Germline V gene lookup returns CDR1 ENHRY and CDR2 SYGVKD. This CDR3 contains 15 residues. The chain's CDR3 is CAISETTRSSYEQYF. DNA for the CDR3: TGTGCCATCAGTGAGACTACCAGGAGCTCCTACGAGCAGTACTTC.

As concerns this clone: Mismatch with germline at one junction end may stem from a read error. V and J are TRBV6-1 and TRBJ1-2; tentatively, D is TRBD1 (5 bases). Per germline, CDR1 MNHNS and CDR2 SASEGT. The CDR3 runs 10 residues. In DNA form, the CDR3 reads TGTGCCAGCAGTGAAGGACAGCTTCCCTTC. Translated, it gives CASSEGQLPF.

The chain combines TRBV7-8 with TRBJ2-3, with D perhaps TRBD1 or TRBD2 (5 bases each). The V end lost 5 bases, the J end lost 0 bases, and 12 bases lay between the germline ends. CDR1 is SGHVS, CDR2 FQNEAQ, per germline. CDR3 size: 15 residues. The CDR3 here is CASSQGVRSTDTQYF. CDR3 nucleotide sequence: TGTGCCAGCAGCCAGGGAGTCAGGAGCACAGATACGCAGTATTTT.

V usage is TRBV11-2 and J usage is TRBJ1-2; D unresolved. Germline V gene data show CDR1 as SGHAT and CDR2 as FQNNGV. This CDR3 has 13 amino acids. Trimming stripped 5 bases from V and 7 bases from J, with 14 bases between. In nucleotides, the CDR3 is TGTGCCAGCAGCCCCGGAATTATCGGTGGCTACACCTTC. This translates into CASSPGIIGGYTF.

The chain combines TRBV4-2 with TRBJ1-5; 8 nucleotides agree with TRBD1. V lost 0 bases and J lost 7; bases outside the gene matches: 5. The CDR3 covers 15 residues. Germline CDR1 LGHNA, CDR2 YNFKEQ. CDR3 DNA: TGTGCCAGCAGCCAAGAAGGACAGGGTCGGCAGCCCCAGCATTTT. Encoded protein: CASSQEGQGRQPQHF.

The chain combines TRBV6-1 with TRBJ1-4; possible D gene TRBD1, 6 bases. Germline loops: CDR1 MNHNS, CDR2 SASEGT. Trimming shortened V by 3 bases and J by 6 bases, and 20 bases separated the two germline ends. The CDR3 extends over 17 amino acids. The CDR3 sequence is CASSDPGGGNLDEKLFF. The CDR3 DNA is TGTGCCAGCAGTGATCCGGGAGGGGGGAATCTCGATGAAAAACTGTTTTTT.

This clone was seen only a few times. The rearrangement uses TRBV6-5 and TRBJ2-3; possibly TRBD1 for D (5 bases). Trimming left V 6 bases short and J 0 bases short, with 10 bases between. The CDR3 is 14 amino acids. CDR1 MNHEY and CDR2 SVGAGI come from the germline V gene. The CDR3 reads CASRGVGSTDTQYF. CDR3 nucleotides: TGTGCCAGCAGAGGGGTGGGGAGCACAGATACGCAGTATTTT.